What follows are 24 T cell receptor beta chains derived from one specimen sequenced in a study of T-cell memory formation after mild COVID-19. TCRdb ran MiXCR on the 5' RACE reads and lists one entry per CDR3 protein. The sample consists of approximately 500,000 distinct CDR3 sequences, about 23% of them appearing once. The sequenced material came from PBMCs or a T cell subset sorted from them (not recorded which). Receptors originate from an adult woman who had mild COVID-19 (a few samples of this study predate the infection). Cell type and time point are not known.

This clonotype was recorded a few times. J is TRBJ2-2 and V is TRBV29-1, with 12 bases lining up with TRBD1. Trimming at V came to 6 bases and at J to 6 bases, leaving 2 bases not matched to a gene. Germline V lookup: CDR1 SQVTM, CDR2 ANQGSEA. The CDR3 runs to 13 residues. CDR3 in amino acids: CSVGQGAAGELFF. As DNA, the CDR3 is TGCAGCGTGGGACAGGGGGCGGCCGGGGAGCTGTTTTTT.

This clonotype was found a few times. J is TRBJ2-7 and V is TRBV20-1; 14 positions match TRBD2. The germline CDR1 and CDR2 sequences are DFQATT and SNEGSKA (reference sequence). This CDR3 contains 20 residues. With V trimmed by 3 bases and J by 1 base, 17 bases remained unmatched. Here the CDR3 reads CSARTSGRVKGPLSSYEQYF. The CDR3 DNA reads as TGCAGTGCTAGGACTAGCGGGAGGGTGAAGGGACCGCTGAGTTCCTACGAGCAGTACTTC.

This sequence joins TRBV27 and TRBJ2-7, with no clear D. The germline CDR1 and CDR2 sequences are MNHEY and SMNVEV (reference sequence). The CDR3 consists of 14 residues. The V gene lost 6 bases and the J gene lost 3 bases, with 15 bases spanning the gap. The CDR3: CASSLRSTGYEQYF. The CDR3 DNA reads TGTGCCAGCAGCCTTAGGTCCACGGGCTACGAGCAGTACTTC.

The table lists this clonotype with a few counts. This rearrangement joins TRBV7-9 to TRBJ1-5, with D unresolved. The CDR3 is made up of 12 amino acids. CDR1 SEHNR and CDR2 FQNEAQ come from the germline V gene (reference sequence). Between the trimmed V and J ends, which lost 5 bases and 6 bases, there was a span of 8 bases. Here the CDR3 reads CASSQPSQPQHF. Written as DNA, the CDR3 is TGTGCCAGCAGCCAGCCGTCTCAGCCCCAGCATTTT.

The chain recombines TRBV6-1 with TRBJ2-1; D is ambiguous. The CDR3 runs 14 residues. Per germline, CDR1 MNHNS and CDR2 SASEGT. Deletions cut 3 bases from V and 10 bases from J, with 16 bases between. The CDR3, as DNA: TGTGCCAGCAGTGAGCCCCTTTACGGAATCGAGCAGTTCTTC. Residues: CASSEPLYGIEQFF.

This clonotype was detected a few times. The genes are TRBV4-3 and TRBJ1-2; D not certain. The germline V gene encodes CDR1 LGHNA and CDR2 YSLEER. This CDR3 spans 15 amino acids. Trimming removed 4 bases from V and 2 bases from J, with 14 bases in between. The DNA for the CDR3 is TGCGCCAGCAGCCCGACTTCCGCTCCAAACTATGGCTACACCTTC. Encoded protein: CASSPTSAPNYGYTF.

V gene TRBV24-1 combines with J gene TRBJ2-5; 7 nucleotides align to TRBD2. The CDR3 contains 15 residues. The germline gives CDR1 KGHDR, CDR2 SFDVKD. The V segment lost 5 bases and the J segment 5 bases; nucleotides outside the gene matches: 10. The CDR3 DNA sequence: TGTGCCACCAGTGCCAGCGGGGTCCGGGGTGAGACCCAGTACTTC. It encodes CATSASGVRGETQYF.

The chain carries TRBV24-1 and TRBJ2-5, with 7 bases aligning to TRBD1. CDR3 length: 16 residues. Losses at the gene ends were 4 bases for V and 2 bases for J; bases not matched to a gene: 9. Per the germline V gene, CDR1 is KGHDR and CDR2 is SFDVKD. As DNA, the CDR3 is TGTGCCACCAGTGACCCGGGAAGACAGGGACAAGAGACCCAGTACTTC. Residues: CATSDPGRQGQETQYF.

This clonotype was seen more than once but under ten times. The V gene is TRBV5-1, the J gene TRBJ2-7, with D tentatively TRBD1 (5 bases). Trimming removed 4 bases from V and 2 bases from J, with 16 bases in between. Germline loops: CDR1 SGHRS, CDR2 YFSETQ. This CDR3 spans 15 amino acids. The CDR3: CASSPPAGQTYEQYF. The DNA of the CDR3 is TGCGCCAGCAGCCCCCCCGCAGGGCAAACCTACGAGCAGTACTTC.

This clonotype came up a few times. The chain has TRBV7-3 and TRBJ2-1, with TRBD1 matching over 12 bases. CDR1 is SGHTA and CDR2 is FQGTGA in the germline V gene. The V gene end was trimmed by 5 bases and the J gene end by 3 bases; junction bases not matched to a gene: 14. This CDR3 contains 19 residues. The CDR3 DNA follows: TGTGCCAGCAGCCCGGGACAGGGGGCGTCGAATTTCCTCTACAATGAGCAGTTCTTC. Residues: CASSPGQGASNFLYNEQFF.

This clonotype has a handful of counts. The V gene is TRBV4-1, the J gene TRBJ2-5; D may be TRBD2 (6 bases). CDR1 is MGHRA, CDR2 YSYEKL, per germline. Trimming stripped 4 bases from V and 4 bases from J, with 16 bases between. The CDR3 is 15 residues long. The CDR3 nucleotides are TGCGCCAGCAGCCCCGCCGGGGGAGTCAGAGAGACCCAGTACTTC. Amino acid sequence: CASSPAGGVRETQYF.

The CDR3 coding sequence is TGTGCCAGCAGCCAAGATCTTTGGCAGACCTATGGCTACACCTTC. It yields the protein CASSQDLWQTYGYTF. The gene calls are TRBV4-2 and TRBJ1-2; D gene unclear. Trimming left V 0 bases short and J 4 bases short, with 12 bases between. Per germline, CDR1 LGHNA and CDR2 YNFKEQ. The CDR3 is 15 amino acids.

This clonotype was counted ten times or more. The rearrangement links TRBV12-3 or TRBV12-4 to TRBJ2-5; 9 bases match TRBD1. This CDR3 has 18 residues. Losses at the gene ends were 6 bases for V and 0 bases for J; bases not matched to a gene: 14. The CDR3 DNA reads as TGTGCCAGCAGCCAGGGGACAGGGCGATTTCGGAACCAAGAGACCCAGTACTTC. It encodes CASSQGTGRFRNQETQYF.

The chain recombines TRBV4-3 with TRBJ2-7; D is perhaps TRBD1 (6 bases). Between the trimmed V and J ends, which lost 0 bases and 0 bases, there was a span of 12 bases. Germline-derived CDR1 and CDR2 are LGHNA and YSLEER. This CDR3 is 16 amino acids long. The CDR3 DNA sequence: TGCGCCAGCAGCCAAGAAACAGGGTCCAGCTCCTACGAGCAGTACTTC. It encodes CASSQETGSSSYEQYF.

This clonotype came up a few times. The CDR3 DNA sequence: TGCAGTGCTAGAGATTGGCTAGCGGGAGGGGGCAATGAGCAGTTCTTC. This sequence encodes CSARDWLAGGGNEQFF. The chain carries TRBV20-1 and TRBJ2-1; TRBD2 aligns across 12 bases. The CDR3 runs to 16 residues. The V gene's germline CDR1 is DFQATT and CDR2 SNEGSKA (reference sequence). V trimming: 0 bases; J trimming: 6 bases; junction bases outside the gene matches: 6.

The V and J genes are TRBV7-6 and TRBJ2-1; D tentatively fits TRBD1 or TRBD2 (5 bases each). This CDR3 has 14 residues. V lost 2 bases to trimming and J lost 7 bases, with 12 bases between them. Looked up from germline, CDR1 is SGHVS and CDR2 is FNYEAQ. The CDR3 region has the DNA TGTGCCAGCAGCTTACCGGGACCTCAAAATGAGCAGTTCTTC. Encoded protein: CASSLPGPQNEQFF.

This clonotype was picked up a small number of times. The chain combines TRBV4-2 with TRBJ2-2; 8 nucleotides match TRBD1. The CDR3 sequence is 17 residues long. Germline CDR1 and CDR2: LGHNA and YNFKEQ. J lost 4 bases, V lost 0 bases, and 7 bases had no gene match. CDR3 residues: CASSQEPTGAVTGELFF. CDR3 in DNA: TGTGCCAGCAGCCAAGAACCGACAGGGGCCGTCACCGGGGAGCTGTTTTTT.

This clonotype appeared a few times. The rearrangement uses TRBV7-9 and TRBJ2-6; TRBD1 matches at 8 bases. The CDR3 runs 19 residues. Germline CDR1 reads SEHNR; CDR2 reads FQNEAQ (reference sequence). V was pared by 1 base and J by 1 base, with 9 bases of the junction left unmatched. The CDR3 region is CASSLVAGRGLSGANVLTF. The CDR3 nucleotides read TGTGCCAGCAGCTTAGTTGCTGGCAGGGGGCTATCTGGGGCCAACGTCCTGACTTTC.

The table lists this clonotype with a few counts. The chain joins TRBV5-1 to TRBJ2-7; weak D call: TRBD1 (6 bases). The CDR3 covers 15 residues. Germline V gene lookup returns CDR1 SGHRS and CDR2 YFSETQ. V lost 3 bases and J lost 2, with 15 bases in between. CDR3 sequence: CASSSTGTTTYEQYF. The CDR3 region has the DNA TGCGCCAGCAGCTCAACCGGGACAACTACCTACGAGCAGTACTTC.

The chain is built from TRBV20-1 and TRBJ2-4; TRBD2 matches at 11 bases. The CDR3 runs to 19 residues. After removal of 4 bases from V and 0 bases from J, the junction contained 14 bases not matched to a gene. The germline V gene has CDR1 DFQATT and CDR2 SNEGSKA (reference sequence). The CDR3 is CSATIPGTSGFVAKNIQYF. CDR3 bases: TGCAGTGCTACTATCCCAGGGACTAGCGGATTCGTAGCCAAAAACATTCAGTACTTC.

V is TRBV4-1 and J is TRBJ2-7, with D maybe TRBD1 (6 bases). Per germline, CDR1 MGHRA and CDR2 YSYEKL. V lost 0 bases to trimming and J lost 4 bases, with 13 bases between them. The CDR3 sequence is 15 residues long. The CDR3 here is CASSQEGAQLYEQYF. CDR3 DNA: TGCGCCAGCAGCCAAGAGGGGGCCCAGTTATACGAGCAGTACTTC.

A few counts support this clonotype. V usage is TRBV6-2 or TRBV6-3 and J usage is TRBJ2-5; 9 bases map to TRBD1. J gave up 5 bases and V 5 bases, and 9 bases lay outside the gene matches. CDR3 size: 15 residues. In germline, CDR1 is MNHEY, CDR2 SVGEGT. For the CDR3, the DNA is TGTGCCAGCAGTCCCTCCGGGACAGGGTTGGAGACCCAGTACTTC. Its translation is CASSPSGTGLETQYF.

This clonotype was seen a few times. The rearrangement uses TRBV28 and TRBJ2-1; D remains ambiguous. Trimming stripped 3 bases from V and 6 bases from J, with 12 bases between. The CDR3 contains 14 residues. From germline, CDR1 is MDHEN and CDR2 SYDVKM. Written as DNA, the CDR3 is TGTGCCAGCAGTTTTGGTAGTCGCGGCAATGAGCAGTTCTTC. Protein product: CASSFGSRGNEQFF.

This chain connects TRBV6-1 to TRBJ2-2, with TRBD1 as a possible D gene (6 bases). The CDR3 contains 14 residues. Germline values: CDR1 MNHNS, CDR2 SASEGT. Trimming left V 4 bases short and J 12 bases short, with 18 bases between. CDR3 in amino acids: CASSVSTGNSKLFF. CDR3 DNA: TGTGCCAGCAGTGTCTCCACAGGGAACTCGAAGCTGTTTTTT.